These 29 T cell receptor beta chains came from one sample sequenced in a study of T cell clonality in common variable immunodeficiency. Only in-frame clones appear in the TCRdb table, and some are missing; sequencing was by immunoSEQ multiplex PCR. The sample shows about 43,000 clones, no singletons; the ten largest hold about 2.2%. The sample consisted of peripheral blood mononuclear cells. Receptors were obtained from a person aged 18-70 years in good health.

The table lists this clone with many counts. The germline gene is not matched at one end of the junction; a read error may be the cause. The covered CDR3 bases are TGTGCCATCAGTCAGGACACAAACTATGGT. Translating it yields CAISQDTNYG. The whole CDR3 protein reads CAISQDTNYGYTF. The chain is built from TRBV10-3 and TRBJ1-2; weak D call: TRBD1 (5 bases). The read is 3 residues too short to cover the CDR3 end, so that end is filled in from the germline J gene. The CDR3 contains 13 residues. The germline gives CDR1 ENHRY, CDR2 SYGVKD.

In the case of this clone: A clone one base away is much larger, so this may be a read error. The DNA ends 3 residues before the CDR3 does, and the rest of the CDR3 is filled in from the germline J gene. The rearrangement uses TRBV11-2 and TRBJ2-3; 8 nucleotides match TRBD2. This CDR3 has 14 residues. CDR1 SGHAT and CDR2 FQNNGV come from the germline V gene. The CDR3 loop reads CASSLAGGQETQYF. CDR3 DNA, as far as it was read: TGTGCCAGCAGCTTAGCGGGGGGGCAAGAGACG.

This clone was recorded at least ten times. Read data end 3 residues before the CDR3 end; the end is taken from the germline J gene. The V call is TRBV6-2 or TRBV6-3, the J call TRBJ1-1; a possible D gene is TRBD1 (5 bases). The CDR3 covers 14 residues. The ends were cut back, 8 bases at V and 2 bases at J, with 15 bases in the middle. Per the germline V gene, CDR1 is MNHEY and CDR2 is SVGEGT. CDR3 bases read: TGTGCCAGCCGACCCAGCGACAGAAACACTGAA. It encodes CASRPSDRNTE. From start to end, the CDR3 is CASRPSDRNTEAFF.

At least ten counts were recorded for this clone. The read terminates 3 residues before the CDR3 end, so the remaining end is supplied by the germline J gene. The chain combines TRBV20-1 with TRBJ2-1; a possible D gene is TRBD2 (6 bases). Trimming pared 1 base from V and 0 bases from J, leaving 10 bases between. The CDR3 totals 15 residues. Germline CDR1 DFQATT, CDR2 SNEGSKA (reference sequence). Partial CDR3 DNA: TGCAGTGCTAGAGTCAGCGGGCCCTCCTACAATGAG. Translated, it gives CSARVSGPSYNE. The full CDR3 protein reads CSARVSGPSYNEQFF.

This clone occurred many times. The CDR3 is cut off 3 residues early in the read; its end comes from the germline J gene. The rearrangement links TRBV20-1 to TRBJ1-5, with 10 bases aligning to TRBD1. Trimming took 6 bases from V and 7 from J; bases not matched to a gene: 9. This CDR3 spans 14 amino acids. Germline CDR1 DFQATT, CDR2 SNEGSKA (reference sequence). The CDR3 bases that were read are TGCAGTGCCTACGACAGGGGGCCCGGGCAGCCC. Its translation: CSAYDRGPGQP. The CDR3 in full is CSAYDRGPGQPQHF.

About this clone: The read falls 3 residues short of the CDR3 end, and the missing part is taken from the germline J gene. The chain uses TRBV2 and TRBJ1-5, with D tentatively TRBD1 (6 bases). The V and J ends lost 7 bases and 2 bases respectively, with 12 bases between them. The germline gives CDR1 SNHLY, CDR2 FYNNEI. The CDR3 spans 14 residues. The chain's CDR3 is CASTGAGGNQPQHF. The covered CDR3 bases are TGTGCCAGCACGGGAGCAGGGGGCAATCAGCCC.

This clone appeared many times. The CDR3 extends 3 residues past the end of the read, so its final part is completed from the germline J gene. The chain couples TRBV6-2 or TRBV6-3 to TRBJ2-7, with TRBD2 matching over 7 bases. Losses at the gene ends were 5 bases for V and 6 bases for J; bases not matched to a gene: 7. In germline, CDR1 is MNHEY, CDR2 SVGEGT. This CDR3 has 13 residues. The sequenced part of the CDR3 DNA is TGTGCCAGCAGTACCCCGGGGGGTAGCGAG. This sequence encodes CASSTPGGSE. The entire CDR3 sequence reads CASSTPGGSEQYF.

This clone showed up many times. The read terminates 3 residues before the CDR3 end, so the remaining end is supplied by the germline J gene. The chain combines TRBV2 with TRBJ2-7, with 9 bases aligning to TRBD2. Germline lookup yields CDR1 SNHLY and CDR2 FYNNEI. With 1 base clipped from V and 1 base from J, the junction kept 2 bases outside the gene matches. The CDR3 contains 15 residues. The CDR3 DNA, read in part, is TGTGCCAGCAGTGAAGGCCTAGCGGGATCCTACGAG. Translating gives CASSEGLAGSYE. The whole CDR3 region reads CASSEGLAGSYEQYF.

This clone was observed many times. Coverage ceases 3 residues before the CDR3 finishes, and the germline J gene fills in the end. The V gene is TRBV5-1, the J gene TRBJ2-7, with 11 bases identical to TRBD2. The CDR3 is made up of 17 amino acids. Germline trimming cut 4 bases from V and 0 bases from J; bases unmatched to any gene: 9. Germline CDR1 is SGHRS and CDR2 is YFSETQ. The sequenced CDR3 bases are TGCGCCAGCAGCCTCGAGCCGCTAGCGGGGGGCTCCTACGAG. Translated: CASSLEPLAGGSYE. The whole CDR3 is CASSLEPLAGGSYEQYF.

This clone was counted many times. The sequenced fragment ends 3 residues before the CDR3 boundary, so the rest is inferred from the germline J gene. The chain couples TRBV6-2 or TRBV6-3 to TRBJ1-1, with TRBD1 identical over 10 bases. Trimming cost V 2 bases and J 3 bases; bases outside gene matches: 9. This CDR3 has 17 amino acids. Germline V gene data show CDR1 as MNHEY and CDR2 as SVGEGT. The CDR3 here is CASSYARDRGLDTEAFF. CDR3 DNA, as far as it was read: TGTGCCAGCAGTTACGCTCGGGACAGGGGCCTGGACACTGAA.

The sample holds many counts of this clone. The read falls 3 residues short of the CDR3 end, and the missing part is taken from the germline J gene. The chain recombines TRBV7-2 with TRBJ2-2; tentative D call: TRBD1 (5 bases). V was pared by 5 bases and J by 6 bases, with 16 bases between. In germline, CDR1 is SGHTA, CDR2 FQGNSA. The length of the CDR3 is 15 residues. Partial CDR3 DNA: TGTGCCAGCAGCCTCGCCAACAGGTTTTCCGGGGAG. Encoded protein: CASSLANRFSGE. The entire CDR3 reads CASSLANRFSGELFF.

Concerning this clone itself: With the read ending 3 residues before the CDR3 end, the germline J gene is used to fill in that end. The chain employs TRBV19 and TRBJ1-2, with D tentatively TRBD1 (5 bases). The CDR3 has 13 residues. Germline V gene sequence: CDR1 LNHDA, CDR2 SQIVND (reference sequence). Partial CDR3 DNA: TGTGCCAGTAGTTCCGGGACTAGCAATGAC. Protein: CASSSGTSND. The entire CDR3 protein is CASSSGTSNDYTF.

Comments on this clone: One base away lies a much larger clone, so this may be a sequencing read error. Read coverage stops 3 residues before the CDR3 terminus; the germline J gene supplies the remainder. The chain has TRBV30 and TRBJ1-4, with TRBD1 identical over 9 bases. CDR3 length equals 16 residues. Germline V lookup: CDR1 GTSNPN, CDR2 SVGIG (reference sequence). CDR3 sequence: CAWSPRDRAGANVLFF. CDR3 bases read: TGTGCCTGGAGTCCCCGGGACAGGGCTGGGGCCAACGTA. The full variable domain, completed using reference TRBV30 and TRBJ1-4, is SQTIHQWPATLVQPVGSPLSLECTVEGTSNPNLYWYRQAAGRGLQLLFYSVGIGQISSEVPQNLSASRPQDRQFILSSKKLLLSDSGFYLCAWSPRDRAGANVLFFGSGTQLSVL.

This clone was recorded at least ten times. The DNA read from the CDR3 is TGTGCCAGCAGCTTAGTAGGGCTCAATGAG. It encodes CASSLVGLNE. The full CDR3 reads CASSLVGLNEQFF. The chain recombines TRBV7-2 with TRBJ2-1; D ambiguous. The CDR3 extends 3 residues past the end of the read, so its final part is completed from the germline J gene. V lost 1 base to trimming and J lost 6 bases, with 7 bases between them. Germline V gives CDR1 SGHTA, CDR2 FQGNSA. This CDR3 comprises 13 residues.

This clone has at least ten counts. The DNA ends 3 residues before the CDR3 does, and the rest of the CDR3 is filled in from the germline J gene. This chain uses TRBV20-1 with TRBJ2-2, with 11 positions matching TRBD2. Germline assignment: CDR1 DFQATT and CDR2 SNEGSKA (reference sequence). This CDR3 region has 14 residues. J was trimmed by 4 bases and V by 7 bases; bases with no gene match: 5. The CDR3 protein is CSVSGRAGTGELFF. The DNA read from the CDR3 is TGCAGTGTTAGCGGGAGGGCGGGCACCGGGGAG.

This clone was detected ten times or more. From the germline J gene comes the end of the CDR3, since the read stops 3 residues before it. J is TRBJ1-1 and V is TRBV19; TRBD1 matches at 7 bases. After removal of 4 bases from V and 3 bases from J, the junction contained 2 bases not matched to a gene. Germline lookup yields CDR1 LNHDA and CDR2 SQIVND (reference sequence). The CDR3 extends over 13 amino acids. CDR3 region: CASSKDRDTEAFF. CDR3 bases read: TGTGCCAGTAGTAAAGACAGGGACACTGAA.

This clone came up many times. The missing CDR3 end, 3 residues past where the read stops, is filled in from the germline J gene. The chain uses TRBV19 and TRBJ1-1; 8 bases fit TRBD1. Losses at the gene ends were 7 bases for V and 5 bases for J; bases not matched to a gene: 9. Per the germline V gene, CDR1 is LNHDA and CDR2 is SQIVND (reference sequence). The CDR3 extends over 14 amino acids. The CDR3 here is CASTPQGAYTEAFF. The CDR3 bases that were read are TGTGCCAGTACCCCTCAGGGGGCGTATACTGAA. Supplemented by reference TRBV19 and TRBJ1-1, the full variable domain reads DGGITQSPKYLFRKEGQNVTLSCEQNLNHDAMYWYRQDPGQGLRLIYYSQIVNDFQKGDIAEGYSVSREKKESFPLTVTSAQKNPTAFYLCASTPQGAYTEAFFGQGTRLTVV.

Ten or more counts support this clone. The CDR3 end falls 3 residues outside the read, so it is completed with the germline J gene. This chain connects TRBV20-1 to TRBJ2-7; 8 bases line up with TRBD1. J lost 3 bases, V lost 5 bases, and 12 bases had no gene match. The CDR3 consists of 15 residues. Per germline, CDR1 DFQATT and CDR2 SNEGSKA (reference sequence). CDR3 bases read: TGCAGTGCTTCCCCCGGGACAGGAATCGGCTACGAG. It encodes CSASPGTGIGYE. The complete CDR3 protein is CSASPGTGIGYEQYF.

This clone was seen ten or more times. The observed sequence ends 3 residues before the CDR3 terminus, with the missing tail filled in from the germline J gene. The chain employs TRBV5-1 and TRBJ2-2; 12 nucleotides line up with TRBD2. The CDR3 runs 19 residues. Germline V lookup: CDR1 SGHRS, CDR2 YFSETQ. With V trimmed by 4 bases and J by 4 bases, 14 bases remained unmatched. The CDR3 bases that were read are TGCGCCAGCAGCCGGACTAGCGGGACTTCAAGACGAAGCACCGGGGAG. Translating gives CASSRTSGTSRRSTGE. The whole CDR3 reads CASSRTSGTSRRSTGELFF.

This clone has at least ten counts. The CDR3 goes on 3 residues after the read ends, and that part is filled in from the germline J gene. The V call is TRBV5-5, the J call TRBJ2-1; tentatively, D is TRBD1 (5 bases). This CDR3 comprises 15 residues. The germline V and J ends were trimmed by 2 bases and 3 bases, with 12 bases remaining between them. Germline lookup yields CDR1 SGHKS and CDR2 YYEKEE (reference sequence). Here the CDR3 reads CASSLDRSGYNEQFF. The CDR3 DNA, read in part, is TGTGCCAGCAGCTTAGACAGATCCGGCTACAATGAG.

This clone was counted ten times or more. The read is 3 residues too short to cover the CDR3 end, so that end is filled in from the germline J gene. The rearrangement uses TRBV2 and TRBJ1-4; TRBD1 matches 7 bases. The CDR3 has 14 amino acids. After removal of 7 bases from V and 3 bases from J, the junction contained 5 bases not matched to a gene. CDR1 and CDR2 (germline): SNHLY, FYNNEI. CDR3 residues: CASIAGTANEKLFF. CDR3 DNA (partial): TGTGCCAGCATTGCCGGGACAGCTAATGAAAAA.

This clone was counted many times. CDR3 protein: CASSSLRGVNTEAFF. Partial CDR3 DNA: TGTGCCAGCTCATCCCTGAGGGGAGTGAACACTGAA. The V call is TRBV18, the J call TRBJ1-1, with a possible D match to TRBD1 (5 bases). The CDR3 is cut off 3 residues early in the read; its end comes from the germline J gene. Per germline, CDR1 KGHSH and CDR2 LQKENI. The CDR3 has 15 amino acids. V lost 5 bases and J 0 bases, leaving 13 bases between the germline ends.

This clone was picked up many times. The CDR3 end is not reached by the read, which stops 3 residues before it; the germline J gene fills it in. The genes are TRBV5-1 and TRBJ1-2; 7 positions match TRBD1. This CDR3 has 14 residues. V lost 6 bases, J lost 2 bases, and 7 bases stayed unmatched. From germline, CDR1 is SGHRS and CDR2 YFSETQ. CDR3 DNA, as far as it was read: TGCGCCAGCAAGCTATCGACAGGGAACTATGGC. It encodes CASKLSTGNYG. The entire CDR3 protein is CASKLSTGNYGYTF. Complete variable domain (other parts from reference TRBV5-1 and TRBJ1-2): KAGVTQTPRYLIKTRGQQVTLSCSPISGHRSVSWYQQTPGQGLQFLFEYFSETQRNKGNFPGRFSGRQFSNSRSEMNVSTLELGDSALYLCASKLSTGNYGYTFGSGTRLTVV.

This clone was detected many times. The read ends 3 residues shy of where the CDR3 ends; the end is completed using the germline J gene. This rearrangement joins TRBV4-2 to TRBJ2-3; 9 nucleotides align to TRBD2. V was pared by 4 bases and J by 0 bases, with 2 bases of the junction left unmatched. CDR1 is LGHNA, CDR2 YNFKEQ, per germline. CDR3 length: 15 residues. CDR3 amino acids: CASSPTSGSTDTQYF. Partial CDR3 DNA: TGTGCCAGCAGCCCCACTAGCGGGAGCACAGATACG.

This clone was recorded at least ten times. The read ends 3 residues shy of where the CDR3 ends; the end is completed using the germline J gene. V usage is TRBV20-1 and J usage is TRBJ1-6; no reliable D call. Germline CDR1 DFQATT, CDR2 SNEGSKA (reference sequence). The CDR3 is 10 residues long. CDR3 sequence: CSALNGALHF. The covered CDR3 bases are TGCAGTGCTCTCAACGGGGCC.

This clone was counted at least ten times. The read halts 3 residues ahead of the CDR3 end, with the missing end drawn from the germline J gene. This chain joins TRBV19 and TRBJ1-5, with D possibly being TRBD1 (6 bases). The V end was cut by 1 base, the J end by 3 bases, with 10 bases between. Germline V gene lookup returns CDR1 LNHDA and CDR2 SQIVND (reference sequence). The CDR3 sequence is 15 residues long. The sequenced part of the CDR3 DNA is TGTGCCAGTAGTATAGTTGGGGACATCAATCAGCCC. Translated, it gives CASSIVGDINQP. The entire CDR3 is CASSIVGDINQPQHF.

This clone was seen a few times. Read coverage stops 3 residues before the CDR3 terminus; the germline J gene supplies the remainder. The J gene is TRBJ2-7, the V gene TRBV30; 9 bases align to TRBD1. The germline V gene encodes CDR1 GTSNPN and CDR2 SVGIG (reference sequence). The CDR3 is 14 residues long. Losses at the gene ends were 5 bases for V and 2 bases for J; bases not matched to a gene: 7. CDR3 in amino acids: CAWERQGDAYEQYF. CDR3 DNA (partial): TGTGCCTGGGAGCGACAGGGGGACGCCTACGAG.

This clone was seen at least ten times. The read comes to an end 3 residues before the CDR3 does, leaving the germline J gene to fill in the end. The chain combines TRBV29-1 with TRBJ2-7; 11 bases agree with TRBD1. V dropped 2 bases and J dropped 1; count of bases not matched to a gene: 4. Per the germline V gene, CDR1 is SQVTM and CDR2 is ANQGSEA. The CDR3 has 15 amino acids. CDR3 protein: CSVEKGTGGSYEQYF. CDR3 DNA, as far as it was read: TGCAGCGTTGAAAAAGGGACAGGGGGATCCTACGAG.

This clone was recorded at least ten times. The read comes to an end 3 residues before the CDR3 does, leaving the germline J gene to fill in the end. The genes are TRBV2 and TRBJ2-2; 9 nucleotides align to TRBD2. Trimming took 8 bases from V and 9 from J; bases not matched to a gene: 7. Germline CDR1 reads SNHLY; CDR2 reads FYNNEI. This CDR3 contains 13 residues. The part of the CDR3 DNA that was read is TGTGCCAGCGGGAGCGGGGGGCCCCGGGAG. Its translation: CASGSGGPRE. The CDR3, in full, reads CASGSGGPRELFF. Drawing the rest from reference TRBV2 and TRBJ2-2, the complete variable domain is EPEVTQTPSHQVTQMGQEVILRCVPISNHLYFYWYRQILGQKVEFLVSFYNNEISEKSEIFDDQFSVERPDGSNFTLKIRSTKLEDSAMYFCASGSGGPRELFFGEGSRLTVL.